This TCR beta chain was recorded in a study of blood T cell repertoires in COVID-19 (dated by TCRdb to 2019 to 2021). The study in broad terms: The collaborator samples originated in the United States, Italy and Spain and spanned the acute and convalescent phases of COVID-19. HLA class I and class II types, where available, came from metadata supplied by the sample provider rather than from assay-based typing. The repertoires were released in a freely available public database meant as a resource for research on the immune response to SARS-CoV-2. Subjects who had been exposed to COVID-19, were actively infected with it, or had recovered from it provided the deeply sampled blood TCRbeta repertoires that made up the dataset. The samples were drawn from the first 160 participants of the ongoing ImmuneRACE study and from 1,254 subjects provided by 6 global collaborators. The prospective study material was composed of cDNA or gDNA derived from T cells, B-cell-depleted T cells, or PBMCs. Nearly every sample came with metadata listing a de-identified subject ID, COVID-19 status, age in years and sex.

TCRbeta CDR3 regions were amplified from genomic DNA by means of the immunoSEQ Assay, a bias-controlled multiplex PCR. From the authors' description of their analysis: Nucleated cell counts per sample were estimated from amplification of reference gene primers within the assay. To quantify the absolute abundance of each unique TCRbeta CDR3 rearrangement, sequence reads were collapsed and filtered. Productive Simpson clonality was computed per sample as the square root of Simpson's diversity index over productive rearrangements. TCRdb obtained this table from immuneACCESS and retained in-frame rearrangements with V and J assigned. These tables miss some clones; where compared with another copy, unresolved V genes account for less than half of the shortfall, and the remainder is unexplained. V and J calls plus clone size are reproduced from that table; the DNA served to infer D and trimming. For this sample the table gives around 100,000 clones, of which almost 80% were detected only once. The ten largest clones capture 9.5% to 10% of the sample.

Each collaborating institution followed its own protocols to collect whole blood in K2EDTA tubes. For TCRbeta analysis, collaborators shipped samples in one of three forms: frozen whole blood, isolated PBMCs, or DNA extracted from either of those sample types. The research as a whole found: The amount of clinical and demographic metadata varied by source and participant and was provided uncurated.

The CDR3 contains 14 residues, cysteine and phenylalanine counted. Only CDR3 DNA is held: 42 bases, read in frame from base 1. From a lookup of the germline V gene, CDR1 and CDR2 are MNHEY and SVGEGT. V is trimmed back by 2 bases and J by 4 bases, and the junction contains 4 bases that no gene match accounts for. This clone came up many times. This clone's antigen is unknown. The input lacks base qualities; no much larger clone sits a single base away. The receptor comes from a man in his 60s with active or convalescent COVID-19. Sequenced material: peripheral blood. The V gene is TRBV6-2 or TRBV6-3 and the J gene is TRBJ2-5; TRBD1 aligns with 7 central bases. In nucleotide form, the sequence is TGTGCCAGCAGTTACCCACAGGGGAGAGAGACCCAGTACTTC. Its translation reads: CASSYPQGRETQYF.